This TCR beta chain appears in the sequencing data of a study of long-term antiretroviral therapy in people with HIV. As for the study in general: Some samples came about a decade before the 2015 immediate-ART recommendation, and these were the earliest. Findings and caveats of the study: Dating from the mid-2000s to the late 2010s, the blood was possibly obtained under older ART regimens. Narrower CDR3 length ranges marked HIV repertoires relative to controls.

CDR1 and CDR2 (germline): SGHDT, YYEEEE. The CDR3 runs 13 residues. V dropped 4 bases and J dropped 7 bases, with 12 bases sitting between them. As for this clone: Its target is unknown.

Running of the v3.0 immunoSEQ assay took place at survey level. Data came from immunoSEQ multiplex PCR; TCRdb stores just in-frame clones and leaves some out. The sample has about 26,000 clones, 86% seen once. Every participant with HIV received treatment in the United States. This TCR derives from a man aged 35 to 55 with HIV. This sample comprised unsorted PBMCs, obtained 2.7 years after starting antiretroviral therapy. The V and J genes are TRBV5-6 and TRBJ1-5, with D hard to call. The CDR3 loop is CASSLIEEQPQHF. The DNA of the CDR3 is TGTGCCAGCAGCCTCATAGAGGAGCAGCCCCAGCATTTT.